A single T cell receptor (beta chain) is shown here with its context. Its antigen is unidentified. The data belong to a study of shared clonotypes between healthy human individuals. Study findings and constraints: With few donors, the genetic and exposure-history diversity represented was limited. Researchers sampled only blood; tissue repertoires likely differ.

CDR3 size: 15 residues. V dropped 3 bases and J dropped 3 bases, with 15 bases sitting between them. Germline CDR1 reads KGHSH; CDR2 reads LQKENI. Spread over ten immunoSEQ deep assay plates, unsorted PBMC DNA underwent sequencing. The protocol was immunoSEQ multiplex PCR, while the TCRdb copy is restricted to in-frame clones and leaves out a portion. The sample records about 510,000 clones, over 60% being singletons. Every contributor of samples was a Caucasian grown-up residing in Nashville, Tennessee. The receptor comes from a woman aged 35 to 49 in good health. Some clones in this sample may be carry-over from other donors' samples. J is TRBJ2-7 and V is TRBV18; D possibly corresponds to TRBD1 (6 bases). The sequencing sample was made of PBMCs. This CDR3 reads CASSPDRSLVYEQYF. The CDR3 nucleotides are TGTGCCAGCTCACCCGACAGGTCATTAGTCTACGAGCAGTACTTC.